This paragraph reports one TCR beta chain. This clonotype turned up a few times. Its antigen is not yet known. Qualities for individual bases were not recorded, and no much larger clone is one base off. This entry comes from a study of T cells in Graves' hyperthyroidism and ophthalmopathy (dated by TCRdb to the late 2010s). With regard to the full study: Peripheral blood samples were taken at the time of initial diagnosis, prior to any treatment. Prospective prediction of ophthalmopathy was tested in an independent validation cohort consisting of some 19 hyperthyroidism patients and around 16 patients who later progressed to ophthalmopathy. In several Graves' hyperthyroidism patients, the study also compared T-cell repertoires from thyroid tissue with T-cell repertoires from blood. Once sampling was done, hyperthyroidism patients were given methimazole at a starting dose of 30 mg daily, whereas ophthalmopathy patients were given high-dose intravenous methylprednisolone. To identify TCR V-J signatures that set the groups apart, the researchers used a discovery cohort of 100 patients, made up of roughly 45 with Graves' ophthalmopathy and 55 to 65 with stable Graves' hyperthyroidism. The 95 to 100 discovery patients were randomly split 7:3 into training and test sets. TCR Vbeta CDR3 sequencing of around 130 peripheral blood samples (roughly 41 ophthalmopathy, under 80 hyperthyroidism and around 17 progressor patients) is reported in the paper. What the research found in general, with its limitations: A 13 V-J signature model separated ophthalmopathy from stable hyperthyroidism, with 87.88% sensitivity and 81.08% specificity in cross-validation and 80%/75% in testing. Blood samples also contained most of the expanded thyroid clonotypes (frequency above 0.001), which suggests that blood repertoires may reflect thyroid immune responses. No statistical method was used to fix the sample size in advance, and group allocation was not hidden from the investigators. In validation, progression to ophthalmopathy was predicted by the model with 70.59% sensitivity and around 75% specificity, a median of approximately 6.5 months before onset.

TCR beta CDR3 regions were amplified from RNA transcripts. The TCR CDR3 was subjected to a first round of RT-PCR using the HTBI primer set and the Qiagen OneStep RT-PCR kit. Libraries were constructed in a second round of multiplex PCR, after which size selection and purification were carried out. Paired-end sequencing of the libraries was performed with 100 bp reads on an Illumina HiSeq2000. In the original analysis: SOAPnuke was used to process the raw data, with reads discarded if the reads contained adapters or uncalled bases, had a mean Phred below 15, or lacked an exact constant-primer or identifier match. High-quality paired reads were merged with COPE v1.2.5, and unique nucleotide sequences were defined as clonotypes. MiTCR v1.1 was used to align clonotypes to the IMGT TRBV, TRBD and TRBJ reference segments. Only V-J combinations with frequency above 0.0001, covering 99.2% of repertoires, were analysed. A TCS score was defined as the ratio of F50 (clonal expansion) to E x V (chaos), with BLOSUM62-based TCRdist applied between CDR3 peptides within each V-J. Welch's t-statistics and random forest reduced roughly 500 V-J features to under 15, which were used in a naive Bayes classifier (R e1071). Thyroid-blood repertoire similarity was quantified with the Morisita-Horn index. Using fastp trimming at Q25 and MiXCR clonotype assembly, TCRdb reanalyzed the public sequencing data and kept in-frame beta chains. Every distinct CDR3 protein forms one entry, paired with its most common genes and DNA. In this record, the V and J calls reflect TCRdb's handling and not the investigators' own analysis. The sample records about 840,000 distinct CDR3 sequences, roughly 37% of which are singletons. The ten largest clonotypes hold 7.5% to 9.5% of the sample.

Stable Graves' hyperthyroidism was defined as no progression to ophthalmopathy during 18 months of follow-up. Hyperthyroidism patients were newly diagnosed, with disease duration under 2 months, and aged 18 to 65 years. Exclusion was applied to patients with uncontrolled infections, other autoimmune diseases, pregnancy or lactation. Diagnoses were established on the basis of clinical symptoms, serum thyroxine and TRAb, thyroid ultrasound, and orbital computed tomography. Ficoll-Paque density gradient centrifugation was used to isolate PBMCs from about 10 ml of fresh peripheral blood. Trizol reagent was used to extract total RNA, and RNA quality was then checked on an Agilent 2100 Bioanalyzer. Inclusive of the bounding cysteine and phenylalanine, the CDR3 is 14 residues long. Only the CDR3 part of the read is kept: 42 bases, read in frame from the first base. For this chain, trimming is 4 bases at the V end and 3 bases at the J end, and the number of junction bases without a gene match is 3. The CDR1 and CDR2 encoded by the germline V gene are SQVTM and ANQGSEA.

The chain couples TRBV29-1 to TRBJ2-2; 9 bases in the middle match TRBD2. The sample consisted of blood. The TCR sequence derives from a young man with Graves' hyperthyroidism. This receptor has the CDR3 CSVVTSGDTGELFF. The bases read TGCAGCGTTGTGACTAGCGGTGACACCGGGGAGCTGTTTTTT.